A selection of T cell receptor beta chains follows, all from one sample in a study of shared clonotypes between healthy human individuals. Here immunoSEQ multiplex PCR was the method, and the copy in TCRdb shows in-frame clones only, minus some. The sample yields under 2.5 million clones, roughly 90% seen once. The source material was naive CD4+ T cells from PBMCs. The receptors here all came from a man younger than 35 in good health. Some clones in this sample may be carry-over from other donors' samples. The CDR3 runs from the conserved cysteine through the conserved F or W. D genes are given only for firm matches. Size tells how often a clone was seen (once, few, many) or the class of an expanded clone, and some rows leave it out.

14,TRBJ1-1,NA,TRBV7-3,NA,CASSLLGMNTEAFF,TGTGCCAGCAGCTTACTGGGAATGAACACTGAAGCTTTCTTT
17,TRBJ2-7,TRBD1,TRBV7-9,NA,CASSLGQGRGISYEQYF,TGTGCCAGCAGCTTAGGACAGGGGAGAGGTATCTCCTACGAGCAGTACTTC
14,TRBJ2-1,NA,TRBV7-3,NA,CASSIDRGGNEQFF,TGTGCCAGCAGCATCGACAGGGGAGGGAATGAGCAGTTCTTC
17,TRBJ2-2,TRBD2,TRBV27,NA,CASTKRAGGPYTGELFF,TGTGCCAGCACCAAACGAGCGGGAGGGCCTTACACCGGGGAGCTGTTTTTT
11,TRBJ2-5,NA,TRBV6-5,NA,CASGRRETQYF,TGTGCCAGCGGGAGAAGGGAGACCCAGTACTTC
16,TRBJ1-3,NA,TRBV7-6,NA,CASSLGTLDAGNTIYF,TGTGCCAGCAGCTTAGGAACGCTGGATGCTGGAAACACCATATATTTT
16,TRBJ2-5,NA,TRBV9,once,CASSVGGDTLFETQYF,TGTGCCAGCAGCGTAGGGGGGGACACCCTTTTTGAGACCCAGTACTTC
15,TRBJ2-5,NA,TRBV6-6,NA,CASSYVGDFQETQYF,TGTGCCAGCAGTTACGTGGGAGACTTCCAAGAGACCCAGTACTTC
12,TRBJ1-2,NA,TRBV5-1,NA,CASSLEVGGYTF,TGCGCCAGCAGCTTGGAGGTCGGTGGCTACACCTTC
15,TRBJ1-2,TRBD1,TRBV11-1,NA,CASSPEGQAIYGYTF,TGTGCCAGCAGCCCTGAGGGACAGGCTATTTACGGCTACACCTTC
11,TRBJ2-1,TRBD1,TRBV7-9,NA,CASSQGDEQFF,TGTGCCAGCAGCCAGGGGGATGAGCAGTTCTTC
13,TRBJ2-4,TRBD2,TRBV7-2,NA,CASSGGGVNIQYF,TGTGCCAGCAGCGGGGGAGGGGTTAACATTCAGTACTTC
14,TRBJ2-7,NA,TRBV5-1,NA,CASSVVVGSAEQYF,TGCGCCAGCAGCGTTGTAGTAGGGTCTGCCGAGCAGTACTTC
18,TRBJ1-4,TRBD1,TRBV2,NA,CASSPGQALLATNEKLFF,TGTGCCAGCAGTCCGGGACAGGCTTTACTTGCAACTAATGAAAAACTGTTTTTT
15,TRBJ2-5,NA,TRBV29-1,NA,CSVAPPKGYQETQYF,TGCAGCGTGGCCCCTCCGAAGGGGTACCAAGAGACCCAGTACTTC
13,TRBJ2-7,NA,TRBV28,NA,CASSQTPVYEQYF,TGTGCCAGCAGTCAAACCCCCGTCTACGAGCAGTACTTC
15,TRBJ2-3,TRBD1,TRBV5-4,NA,CASSPRTGGTDTQYF,TGTGCCAGCAGCCCGCGGACAGGGGGCACAGATACGCAGTATTTT
15,TRBJ1-4,NA,TRBV28,NA,CASSLGGGINEKLFF,TGTGCCAGCAGTTTAGGGGGGGGCATAAATGAAAAACTGTTTTTT
15,TRBJ1-1,TRBD1,TRBV7-8,NA,CASSFNRGLNTEAFF,TGTGCCAGCAGCTTCAACAGGGGTTTGAACACTGAAGCTTTCTTT
16,TRBJ2-7,TRBD1,TRBV11-2,NA,CASSLVAGGQAYEQYF,TGTGCCAGCAGCTTAGTGGCGGGCGGACAGGCCTACGAGCAGTACTTC
15,TRBJ2-2,NA,TRBV5-4,NA,CASSLGSRVAGELFF,TGTGCCAGCAGCTTGGGGAGCAGGGTGGCCGGGGAGCTGTTTTTT
15,TRBJ1-4,NA,TRBV19,NA,CASSIRDPKGEKLFF,TGTGCCAGTAGTATAAGGGACCCCAAAGGGGAAAAACTGTTTTTT
15,TRBJ2-7,TRBD2,TRBV5-1,NA,CASSLGGTSGYEQYF,TGCGCCAGCAGCCTGGGCGGGACTAGTGGTTACGAGCAGTACTTC
11,TRBJ1-2,NA,TRBV30,NA,CAWRGGRGYTF,TGTGCCTGGAGGGGAGGGAGAGGCTACACCTTC
15,TRBJ2-3,TRBD1,TRBV28,NA,CASRTDRLGLDTQYF,TGTGCCAGCAGAACGGACAGGTTGGGTTTGGATACGCAGTATTTT
15,TRBJ2-7,TRBD1,TRBV30,NA,CAWSGWDRAASEQYF,TGTGCCTGGAGTGGTTGGGACAGGGCGGCGTCCGAGCAGTACTTC
16,TRBJ1-3,NA,TRBV28,NA,CASSVTGRTGGNTIYF,TGTGCCAGCAGCGTCACGGGCCGGACTGGGGGAAACACCATATATTTT
14,TRBJ1-2,NA,TRBV19,NA,CASSIGNSYYGYTF,TGTGCCAGTAGTATAGGGAACAGCTACTATGGCTACACCTTC